Listed here is a single T cell receptor beta chain. Its antigen is unknown. The method was immunoSEQ multiplex PCR; TCRdb's version includes in-frame clones alone and lacks a portion of them. Among some 40,000 clones listed, under 85% were seen once. The entry originates in a study of CD4 T cells in relation to SARS-CoV-2 and coronaviruses. J was trimmed by 4 bases and V by 0 bases; bases with no gene match: 9. The germline CDR1 and CDR2 sequences are SGDLS and YYNGEE. The CDR3 sequence is 17 residues long. Naive or memory CD4+ cells were cultured 1:1 with T cell-depleted PBMCs plus CEF. The receptor was derived from an adult with COVID-19. Specimen: memory CD4+ T cells from PBMCs, cultured in vitro. J is TRBJ2-5 and V is TRBV9, with 10 bases matching TRBD2. CDR3 amino acids: CASSVGRSSGSRETQYF. For the CDR3, the DNA is TGTGCCAGCAGCGTAGGGCGTTCTAGCGGGAGCAGAGAGACCCAGTACTTC. Full variable domain (missing parts from reference TRBV9 and TRBJ2-5): DSGVTQTPKHLITATGQRVTLRCSPRSGDLSVYWYQQSLDQGLQFLIQYYNGEERAKGNILERFSAQQFPDLHSELNLSSLELGDSALYFCASSVGRSSGSRETQYFGPGTRLLVL.